This T cell receptor beta chain derives from a study of cytomegalovirus exposure and HLA in healthy donors. Findings of the study overall: TCR beta V- and J-gene trimming was later associated with a missense DCLRE1C variant. Follow-up analysis seemed to connect common viral pathogens with several of the most significant clusters identified.

Primers: 60 Vbeta forward and 13 Jbeta reverse. Sequencing was performed with immunoSEQ multiplex PCR; in TCRdb, only in-frame clones are kept and a portion is missing. The repertoire holds some 150,000 clones, 80% to 85% seen once, with 3% to 3.5% in the top ten. In regard to this clone: Its antigen is currently unknown.

The sequenced sample was PBMCs. This TCR derives from a male donor in good health and CMV-seronegative.

The CDR3 DNA reads TGTGCCAGCAGTTTAATCAGGGGGCCCACCGGGGAGCTGTTTTTT. Protein product: CASSLIRGPTGELFF. The V gene is TRBV27, the J gene TRBJ2-2; the match to TRBD1 covers 8 bases. Per the germline V gene, CDR1 is MNHEY and CDR2 is SMNVEV (reference sequence). CDR3 length: 15 amino acids. The junction had 3 bases not matched to a gene; V was cut back by 2 bases and J by 4 bases.